The table lists the clone carrying this T cell receptor (beta chain) with many counts. Its cognate antigen is unknown. The sample is drawn from a study of T cells in Graves' hyperthyroidism and ophthalmopathy. Points from the study as a whole: Most expanded thyroid clonotypes above 0.001 also appeared in blood.

Uncontrolled infection, other autoimmune disease, pregnancy or lactation led to exclusion. Source material for PBMCs was more than 9.5 ml fresh peripheral blood. There were TCR beta CDR3 regions amplified from RNA transcripts. With the HTBI primer set, the TCR CDR3 went through a first round of RT-PCR. TCRdb called the multiplex PCR reads again in MiXCR, with one record for every CDR3 protein. The data show under 400,000 distinct CDR3 sequences, with around a sixth seen just once and under 55% held by the top ten. Sequencing was performed on blood. The sequence was collected from a woman aged 50 to 60 with Graves' hyperthyroidism.

This CDR3 reads CASSEASADTQYF. The CDR3 DNA reads TGTGCCAGCAGTGAAGCGAGTGCAGATACGCAGTATTTT. The genes are TRBV2 and TRBJ2-3; D remains unclear. Germline lookup yields CDR1 SNHLY and CDR2 FYNNEI. The V gene lost 0 bases and the J gene lost 4 bases, with 5 bases spanning the gap. The CDR3 is 13 amino acids.